This TCR beta chain was recovered during a study of PD-L1 blockade in urothelial cancer. At the level of the study: About 90% of the roughly 30 patients were men who had bladder-origin urothelial cancer. Researchers looked at the blood 3 weeks (second dose) and 6 weeks after treatment began.

The germline gives CDR1 MNHNS, CDR2 SASEGT. This CDR3 spans 13 amino acids. V gave up 8 bases and J gave up 7 bases; unmatched junction bases: 6. The time point: pretreatment peripheral blood. TCRdb keeps only in-frame clones here, not all; method: immunoSEQ multiplex PCR. The sample carries about 45,000 clones, roughly 90% recorded once. The input for sequencing was PBMCs, taken around atezolizumab (anti-PD-L1) treatment. The receptor comes from a donor aged 40 or over with urothelial cancer. The chain joins TRBV6-1 to TRBJ2-7, with 12 positions matching TRBD1. The CDR3 loop is CASRDRGLGEQYF. DNA of the CDR3: TGTGCCAGCCGGGACAGGGGGCTCGGGGAGCAGTACTTC.